This T cell receptor (beta chain) was recorded in a study of monozygotic twins with inflammatory bowel disease. CDR3 length: 14 residues. The germline V gene encodes CDR1 SEHNR and CDR2 FQNEAQ (reference sequence). TCRdb derives one entry per CDR3 protein from the 5' RACE reads, leaving out DNA. The sample yields 400,000 or so distinct CDR3 sequences, of which the top ten take up approximately 2.4%. The chain carries TRBV7-9 and TRBJ2-3. This receptor was taken from a human donor with ulcerative colitis or Crohn's disease, or a healthy co-twin of an affected twin (not recorded which). The sample consisted of blood. This CDR3 reads CASSFDLSTDTQYF.